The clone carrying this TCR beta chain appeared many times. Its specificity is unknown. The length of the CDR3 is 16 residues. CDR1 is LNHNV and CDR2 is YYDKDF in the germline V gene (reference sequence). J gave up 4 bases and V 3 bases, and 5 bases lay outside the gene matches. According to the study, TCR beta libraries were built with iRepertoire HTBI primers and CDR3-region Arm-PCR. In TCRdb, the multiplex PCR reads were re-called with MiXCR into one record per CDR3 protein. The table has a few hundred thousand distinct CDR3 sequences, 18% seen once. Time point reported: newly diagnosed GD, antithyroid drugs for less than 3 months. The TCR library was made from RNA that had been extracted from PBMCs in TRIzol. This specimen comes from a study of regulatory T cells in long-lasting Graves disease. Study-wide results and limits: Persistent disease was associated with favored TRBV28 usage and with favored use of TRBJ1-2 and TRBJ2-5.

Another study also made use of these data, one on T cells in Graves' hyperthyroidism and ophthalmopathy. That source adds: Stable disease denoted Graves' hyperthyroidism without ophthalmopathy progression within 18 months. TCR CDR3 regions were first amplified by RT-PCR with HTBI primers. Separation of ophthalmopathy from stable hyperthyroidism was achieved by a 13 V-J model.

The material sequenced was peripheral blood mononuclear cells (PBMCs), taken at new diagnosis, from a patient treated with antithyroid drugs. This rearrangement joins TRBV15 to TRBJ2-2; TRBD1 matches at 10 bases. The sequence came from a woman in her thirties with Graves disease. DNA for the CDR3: TGTGCCACCAGCAGTCGACAGGGGGCGGTCACCGGGGAGCTGTTTTTT. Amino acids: CATSSRQGAVTGELFF. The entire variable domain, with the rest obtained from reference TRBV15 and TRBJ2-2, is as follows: DAMVIQNPRYQVTQFGKPVTLSCSQTLNHNVMYWYQQKSSQAPKLLFHYYDKDFNNEADTPDNFQSRRPNTSFCFLDIRSPGLGDTAMYLCATSSRQGAVTGELFFGEGSRLTVL.